A single TCR beta chain is shown here with its context. The antigen remains undetermined. The sample is drawn from a study of cytomegalovirus exposure and HLA in healthy donors. Study context: Caucasian-associated ancestry cluster membership applied to about 83% of some 400 genotyped donors. Regarding the study as a whole: Researchers had no immune exposure information except CMV serostatus available. Investigators reported around 150 TCR beta chains as tied to cytomegalovirus.

CDR1 and CDR2 (germline): SGHRS, YFSETQ. Unmatched junction bases numbered 6, after V lost 7 bases and J lost 5 bases. This CDR3 is 14 amino acids long. The PCR employed 60 Vbeta primers together with 13 Jbeta primers. The table came from immunoSEQ multiplex PCR; TCRdb's copy has only in-frame clones and leaves some out. Its listing shows 100,000 to 150,000 clones. The V call is TRBV5-1, the J call TRBJ1-4; 9 bases align to TRBD1. This sequence originates from a woman aged 40 to 50 in good health and CMV-seropositive. Sequencing was done on a sample of PBMCs. CDR3 amino acids: CASGQGLGNEKLFF. DNA of the CDR3: TGCGCCAGCGGACAGGGGTTAGGAAATGAAAAACTGTTTTTT.